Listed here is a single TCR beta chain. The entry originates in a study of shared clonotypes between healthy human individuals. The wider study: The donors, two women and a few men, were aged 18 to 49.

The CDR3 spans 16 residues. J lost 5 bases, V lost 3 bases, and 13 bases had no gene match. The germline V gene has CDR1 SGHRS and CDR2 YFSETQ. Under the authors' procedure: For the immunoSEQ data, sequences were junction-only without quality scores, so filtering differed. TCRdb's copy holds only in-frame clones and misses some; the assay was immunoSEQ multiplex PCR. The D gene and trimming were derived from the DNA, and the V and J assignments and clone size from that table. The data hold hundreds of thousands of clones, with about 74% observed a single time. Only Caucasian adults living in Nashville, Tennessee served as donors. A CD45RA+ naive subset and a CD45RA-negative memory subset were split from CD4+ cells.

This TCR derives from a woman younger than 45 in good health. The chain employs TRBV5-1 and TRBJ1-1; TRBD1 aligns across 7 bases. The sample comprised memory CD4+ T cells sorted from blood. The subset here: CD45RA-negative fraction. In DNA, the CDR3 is TGCGCCAGCAGCTCGACCCTTGGACAGGAATCGACTGAAGCTTTCTTT. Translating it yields CASSSTLGQESTEAFF.